These 9 T cell receptor beta chains were all obtained from the same sample, sequenced in a study of neoadjuvant anti-PD-1 for oral cavity cancer. The protocol was immunoSEQ multiplex PCR, while the TCRdb copy is restricted to in-frame clones and leaves out a portion. The sample has under 8,500 clones, 60% to 75% seen once. The sample's time point: after neoadjuvant nivolumab, at surgical resection. The source was PBMCs, collected after nivolumab (anti-PD-1) treatment. The receptors derive from a person between 40 and 85 years old with oral cavity squamous cell carcinoma.

The V call is TRBV5-4, the J call TRBJ2-1, with TRBD2 matching over 10 bases. The CDR3 is 16 amino acids. Germline CDR1 is SGHNT and CDR2 is YYREEE (reference sequence). With 0 bases clipped from V and 2 bases from J, the junction kept 2 bases outside the gene matches. The CDR3 sequence: CASSLGSGGTYNEQFF. In DNA form, the CDR3 reads TGTGCCAGCAGCTTGGGTAGCGGGGGGACCTACAATGAGCAGTTCTTC.

The chain recombines TRBV10-3 with TRBJ1-2; no clear D gene. The CDR3 is 14 residues long. V gave up 0 bases and J gave up 2 bases, with 7 bases separating them. CDR1 is ENHRY, CDR2 SYGVKD, per germline. CDR3: CAISESSQNYGYTF. For the CDR3, the DNA is TGTGCCATCAGTGAGTCTAGTCAGAACTATGGCTACACCTTC.

This sequence joins TRBV5-1 and TRBJ1-4, with D tentatively TRBD1 (6 bases). The CDR3 has 15 amino acids. Germline V CDR1 and CDR2: SGHRS, YFSETQ. The V gene lost 4 bases and the J gene lost 8 bases, with 18 bases spanning the gap. For the CDR3, the DNA is TGCGCCAGCAGCGAGGACGGGGGGCGGGAGGAAAAACTGTTTTTT. Amino acid sequence: CASSEDGGREEKLFF.

The CDR3: CASNSGGAGYGYTF. CDR3 DNA sequence: TGTGCCAGTAATTCAGGTGGCGCGGGCTATGGCTACACCTTC. The V gene is TRBV19, the J gene TRBJ1-2; D gene ambiguous. CDR1 and CDR2 from the germline V gene are LNHDA and SQIVND (reference sequence). CDR3 length: 14 residues. Trimming took off 7 bases at V and 4 bases at J, with 16 bases between the two ends.

This clone was recorded a few times. This chain links TRBV28 with TRBJ1-1; D gene ambiguous. The CDR3 loop spans 11 amino acids. Germline CDR1 reads MDHEN; CDR2 reads SYDVKM. Between the trimmed V and J ends, which lost 3 bases and 9 bases, there was a span of 8 bases. CDR3 sequence (DNA): TGTGCCAGCAGTTTGCCCCGGCAAGCTTTCTTT. It specifies CASSLPRQAFF.

The chain has TRBV6-1 and TRBJ2-3; 8 bases agree with TRBD1. Germline CDR1 and CDR2: MNHNS and SASEGT. The CDR3 totals 16 residues. V shed 1 base and J 1 base; nucleotides not matched to a gene: 4. The CDR3 DNA sequence: TGTGCCAGCAGTGAAGTGAAGGGACAGGGCACAGATACGCAGTATTTT. This translates into CASSEVKGQGTDTQYF.

The genes are TRBV6-4 and TRBJ2-1; no firm D call. Germline V gives CDR1 MRHNA, CDR2 SNTAGT. V was trimmed by 0 bases and J by 6 bases, leaving 12 bases between them. The CDR3 sequence is 15 residues long. CDR3 protein: CASSDSTRHSNEQFF. The CDR3 nucleotides are TGTGCCAGCAGTGACTCGACGAGACATTCCAATGAGCAGTTCTTC.

The rearrangement joins TRBV4-3 to TRBJ2-2, with a tentative D call TRBD1 (5 bases). The CDR3 loop spans 14 amino acids. Germline V gene sequence: CDR1 LGHNA, CDR2 YSLEER. The V end lost 0 bases, the J end lost 7 bases, and 9 bases lay between the germline ends. The CDR3 region has the DNA TGCGCCAGCAGCCAAGATTCCAGGGTCGGGGAGCTGTTTTTT. Translated, it gives CASSQDSRVGELFF.

V gene TRBV7-6 combines with J gene TRBJ1-5; D possibly corresponds to TRBD1 (6 bases). Trimming took off 0 bases at V and 5 bases at J, with 11 bases between the two ends. The CDR3 loop spans 15 amino acids. CDR1 SGHVS and CDR2 FNYEAQ come from the germline V gene. CDR3 sequence (DNA): TGTGCCAGCAGCTTAGCGAGGGGGGCCGATCAGCCCCAGCATTTT. As protein: CASSLARGADQPQHF. The full variable domain, in which reference TRBV7-6 and TRBJ1-5 provide the parts outside the CDR3, is GAGVSQSPRYKVTKRGQDVALRCDPISGHVSLYWYRQALGQGPEFLTYFNYEAQQDKSGLPNDRFSAERPEGSISTLTIQRTEQRDSAMYRCASSLARGADQPQHFGDGTRLSIL.